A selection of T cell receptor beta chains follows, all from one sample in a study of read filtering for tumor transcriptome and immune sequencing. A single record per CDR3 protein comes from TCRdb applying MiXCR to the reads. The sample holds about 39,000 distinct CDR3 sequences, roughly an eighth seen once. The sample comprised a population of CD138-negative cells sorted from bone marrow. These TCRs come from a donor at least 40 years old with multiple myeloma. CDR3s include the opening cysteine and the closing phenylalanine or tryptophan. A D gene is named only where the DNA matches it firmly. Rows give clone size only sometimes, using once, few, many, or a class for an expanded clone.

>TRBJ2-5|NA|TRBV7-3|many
TGTGCCAGCAGCTTAATCGGGGGTGGCGAGACCCAGTACTTC
CASSLIGGGETQYF
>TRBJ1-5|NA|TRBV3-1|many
TGTGCCAGCAGCCAAAATTCCGGAGGATACAATCAGCCCCAGCATTTT
CASSQNSGGYNQPQHF
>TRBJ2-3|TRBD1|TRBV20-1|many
TGCAGTGCTAGACAGGGGGCTATAGATACGCAGTATTTT
CSARQGAIDTQYF
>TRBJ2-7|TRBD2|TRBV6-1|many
TGTGCCAGCTTGACTAGCAATTCCTACGAGCAGTACTTC
CASLTSNSYEQYF
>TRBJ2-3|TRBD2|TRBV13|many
TGTGCCAGCAGCTTAGGGCGGCGGGGGGGGCCAGATACGCAGTATTTT
CASSLGRRGGPDTQYF
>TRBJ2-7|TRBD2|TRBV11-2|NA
TGTGCCAGCAGCTGGACTAGCGGGAATCGTAACCCCTACGAGCAGTACTTC
CASSWTSGNRNPYEQYF
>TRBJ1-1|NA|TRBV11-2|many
TGTGCCAGCAGCTACGATGAACCGTTGAACACTGAAGCTTTCTTT
CASSYDEPLNTEAFF
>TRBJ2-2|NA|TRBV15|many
TGTGCCACCAGCAGAGTTTCCACCGCCGGGGAGCTGTTTTTT
CATSRVSTAGELFF
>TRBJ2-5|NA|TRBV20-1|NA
TGCAGTGCTGCCGTTGCGGGGGCTCTGGAGACCCAGTACTTC
CSAAVAGALETQYF
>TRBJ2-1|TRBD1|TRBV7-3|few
TGTGCCAGCAGCCTGGACAGGGCAAGCAATGAGCAGTTCTTC
CASSLDRASNEQFF
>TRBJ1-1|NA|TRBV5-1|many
TGCGCCAGCAGCTTAAGGCAGGGAAGAACTGAAGCTTTCTTT
CASSLRQGRTEAFF
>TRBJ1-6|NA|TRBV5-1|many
TGCGCCAGCAGCTTGGGCCCGACTGAGAGTGGGTCACCCCTCCACTTT
CASSLGPTESGSPLHF
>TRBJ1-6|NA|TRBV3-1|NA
TGTGCCAGCGGCCAAGGGGGTTGGAATTCACCCCTCCACTTC
CASGQGGWNSPLHF
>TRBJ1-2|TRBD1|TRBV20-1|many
TGCAGTGCTAGAGATGACGGGACAGGCTCGCGGGGCTACACCTTC
CSARDDGTGSRGYTF
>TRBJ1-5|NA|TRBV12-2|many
TGTGCAAGTCGCCATCAGGGGCAGGATAGCAATCAGCCCCAGCATTTT
CASRHQGQDSNQPQHF
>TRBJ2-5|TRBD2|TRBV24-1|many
TGTGCCACCAGTGATTTGCCTAGCGGGTCGAGAGAGACCCAGTACTTC
CATSDLPSGSRETQYF
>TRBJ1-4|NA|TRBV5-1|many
TGCGCCAGCAGCTTGGTGGTGGGGAGGGCGGAAAAACTGTTTTTT
CASSLVVGRAEKLFF
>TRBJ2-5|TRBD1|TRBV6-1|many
TGTGCCAGCAGTGTCGGGACAGGTCAAGAGACCCAGTACTTC
CASSVGTGQETQYF
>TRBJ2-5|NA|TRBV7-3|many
TGTGCCAGCAGCATAACTAGCTTAGAGACCCAGTACTTC
CASSITSLETQYF
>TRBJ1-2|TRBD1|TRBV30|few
TGTGCCTGGGAAAGACTAATCCAAGGACAGGGCAAAGACTATGGCTACACCTTC
CAWERLIQGQGKDYGYTF
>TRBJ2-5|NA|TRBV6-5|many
TGTGCCAGCAGAAGGTCCGGAGGAGAGACCCAGTACTTC
CASRRSGGETQYF
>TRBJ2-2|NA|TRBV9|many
TGTGCCAGCAACTCAGGGACTCTGACCGGGGAGCTGTTTTTT
CASNSGTLTGELFF
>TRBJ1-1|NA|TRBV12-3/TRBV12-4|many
TGTGCCAGCACCACCGTGGGCAGTGGGACTTCTGAAGCTTTCTTT
CASTTVGSGTSEAFF
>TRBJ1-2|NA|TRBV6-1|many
TGTGCCAGCAGTGAAAGAATTGGCTACACCTTC
CASSERIGYTF
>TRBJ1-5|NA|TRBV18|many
TGTGCCAGCTCACTAGGACGGGTTAGCAATCAGCCCCAGCATTTT
CASSLGRVSNQPQHF
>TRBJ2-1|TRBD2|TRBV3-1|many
TGTGCCAGCATCCAGGGCGGGGGAAGGAATGAGCAGTTCTTC
CASIQGGGRNEQFF
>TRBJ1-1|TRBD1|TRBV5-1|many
TGCGCCAGCAGCCGGGACAGGACCTACCCTGAAGCTTTCTTT
CASSRDRTYPEAFF
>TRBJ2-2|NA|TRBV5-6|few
TGTGCCAGCAGCTTGTATGGGAACACCGGGGAGCTGTTTTTT
CASSLYGNTGELFF
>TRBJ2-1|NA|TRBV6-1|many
TGTGCCAGCAGTGAAGTCGCAACGGGTGAGCAGTTCTTC
CASSEVATGEQFF
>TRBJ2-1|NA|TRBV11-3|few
TGTGCCAGCAGACTAAGCGCCGACCGCAGCAATGAGCAGTTCTTC
CASRLSADRSNEQFF
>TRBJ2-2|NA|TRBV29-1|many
TGCAGCGGGGGGTCGGAGAACACCGGGGAGCTGTTTTTT
CSGGSENTGELFF
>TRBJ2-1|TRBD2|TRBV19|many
TGTGCCAGTAGGACCGGGACTAGCTCCTACAATGAGCAGTTCTTC
CASRTGTSSYNEQFF
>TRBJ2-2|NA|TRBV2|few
TGTGCCAGCAGTGAAATTATAGGCTGGTCCGGGGAGCTGTTTTTT
CASSEIIGWSGELFF